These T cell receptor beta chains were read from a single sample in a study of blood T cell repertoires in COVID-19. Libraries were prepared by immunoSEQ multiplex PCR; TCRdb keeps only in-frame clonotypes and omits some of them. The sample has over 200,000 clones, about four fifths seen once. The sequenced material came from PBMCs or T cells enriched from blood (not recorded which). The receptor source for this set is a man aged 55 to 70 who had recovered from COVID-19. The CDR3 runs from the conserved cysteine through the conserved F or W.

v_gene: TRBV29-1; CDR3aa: CSVGQTSRETQYF
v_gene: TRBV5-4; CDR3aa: CASSSSTGSNGYTF
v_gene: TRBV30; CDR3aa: CAWSGEGGYGYTF
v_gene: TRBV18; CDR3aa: CASSPNRRGYNSPLHF
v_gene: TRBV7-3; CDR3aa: CASSPDRSYNEQFF
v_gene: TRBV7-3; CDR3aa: CASSRNGDTEAFF
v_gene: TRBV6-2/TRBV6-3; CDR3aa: CASSYPGRTGSNQPQHF
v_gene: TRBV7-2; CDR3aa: CASSSLLIGVGELFF
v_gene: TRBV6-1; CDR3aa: CASSEGEGFYGYTF
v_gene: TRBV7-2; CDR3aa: CASSLKPLDSYSNQPQHF
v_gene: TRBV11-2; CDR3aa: CASSFPSGGTAYNSPLHF
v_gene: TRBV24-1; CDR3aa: CATSDPRQGVNQQFF
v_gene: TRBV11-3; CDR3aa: CASSLVAATSYEQYF
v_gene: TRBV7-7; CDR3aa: CASSKGQSDEQFF
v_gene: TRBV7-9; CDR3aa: CASSPGTGGYGYTF
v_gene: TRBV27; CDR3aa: CASSSNRGGMNTEAFF
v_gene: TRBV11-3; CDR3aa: CASSANNYNTEAFF
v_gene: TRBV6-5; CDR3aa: CASRHRDSYEQYF
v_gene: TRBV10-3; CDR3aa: CAINPGTPNTEAFF
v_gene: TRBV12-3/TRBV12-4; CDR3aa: CASSLREKEKLFF
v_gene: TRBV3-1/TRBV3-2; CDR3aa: CASSQIGGNTEAFF
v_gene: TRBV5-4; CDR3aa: CASSGGQAPDTQYF
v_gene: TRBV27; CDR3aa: CASSSLAGGRFVNEQFF
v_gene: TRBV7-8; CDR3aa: CASNPTGGSYNEQFF
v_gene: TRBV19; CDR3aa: CASSRTGQGADGYTF
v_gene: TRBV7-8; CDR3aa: CASRDRQNSYEQYF
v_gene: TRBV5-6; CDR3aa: CASSFLSGDNQPQHF
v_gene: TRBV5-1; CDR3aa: CASSLTTQRGGHTDTQYF
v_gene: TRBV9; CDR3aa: CASSVDPGGQVTSPLHF
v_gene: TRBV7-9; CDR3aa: CASSLVWSLQGGAETQYF
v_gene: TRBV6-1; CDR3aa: CASSTFFGDYEQYF
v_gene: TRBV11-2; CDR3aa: CASSGMTEHFSTDTQYF
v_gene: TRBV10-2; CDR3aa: CASSDPGGAGGNEQFF
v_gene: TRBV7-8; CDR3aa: CASSPGQHYEQYF
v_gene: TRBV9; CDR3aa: CASSVVGRERGVRNEQFF
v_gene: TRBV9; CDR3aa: CASSVDRTGLATGELFF
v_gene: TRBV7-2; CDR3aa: CASSHRTGTYEQYF
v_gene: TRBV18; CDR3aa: CASSPALTETQYF
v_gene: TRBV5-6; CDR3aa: CASSSVGQGDYGYTF
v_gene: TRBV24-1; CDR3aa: CATPYSRYTDTQYF
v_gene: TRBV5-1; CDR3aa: CASSRLSEGGSYEQYF
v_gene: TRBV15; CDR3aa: CATSRGFGGASGELFF
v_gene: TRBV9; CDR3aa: CASSADRVHNSPLHF
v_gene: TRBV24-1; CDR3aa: CATSGGDRGGRAQHF
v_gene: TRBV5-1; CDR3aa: CASSLAGTGNEKLFF
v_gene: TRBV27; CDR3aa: CASSLIGRTNYGYTF
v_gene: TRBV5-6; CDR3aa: CASTLGLAGAGANVLTF
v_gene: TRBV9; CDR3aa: CASSDRTGGLGNTIYF
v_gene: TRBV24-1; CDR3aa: CATGGDSNQPQHF
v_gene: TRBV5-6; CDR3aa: CASSPGTGGNTEAFF
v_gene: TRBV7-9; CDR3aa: CASSFSGHPNYGYTF